This T cell receptor beta chain was found in a study of response to subunit inactivated influenza vaccine. Study-wide results and limits: New T cells are recruited in small numbers by each seasonal influenza vaccination, according to the authors' suggestion.

The germline CDR1 and CDR2 sequences are LNHDA and SQIVND (reference sequence). The CDR3 is made up of 14 amino acids. V was clipped by 1 base and J by 1 base, with 8 bases between them. A remark on this clonotype: No antigen is known for it.

TCRdb re-derived calls from the RT-PCR reads in MiXCR, one entry per CDR3 protein. The sample holds roughly 650,000 distinct CDR3 sequences, more than 15% seen once. The TCR sequence derives from a man aged 45-60 years who received an inactivated influenza vaccine. This chain joins TRBV19 and TRBJ2-7; TRBD1 is a possible D gene (6 bases). The source was PBMCs from blood, collected 11 to 12 days after vaccination. The CDR3 DNA reads as TGTGCCAGTAGTATAGGAACAGGGTCCTACGAGCAGTACTTC. It yields the protein CASSIGTGSYEQYF. Combining the CDR3 with reference TRBV19 and TRBJ2-7 gives the whole variable domain DGGITQSPKYLFRKEGQNVTLSCEQNLNHDAMYWYRQDPGQGLRLIYYSQIVNDFQKGDIAEGYSVSREKKESFPLTVTSAQKNPTAFYLCASSIGTGSYEQYFGPGTRLTVT.